The 20 T cell receptor beta chains listed next were all sequenced from one sample in a study of blood T cell repertoires in COVID-19. Measured with immunoSEQ multiplex PCR; TCRdb has only the in-frame clones, and not every one. This table holds approximately 180,000 clones, approximately 85% found once. The sample comprised peripheral blood. The source of these receptors is a woman older than 75 with acute or convalescent COVID-19.

The chain uses TRBV7-3 and TRBJ2-2; no definite D call. Trimming left V 0 bases short and J 5 bases short, with 4 bases between. Looked up from germline, CDR1 is SGHTA and CDR2 is FQGTGA. The CDR3 extends over 13 amino acids. The CDR3 DNA follows: TGTGCCAGCAGCTTAACCGGGACCGGGGAGCTGTTTTTT. Translated, it gives CASSLTGTGELFF.

The V call is TRBV4-3, the J call TRBJ1-3; no clear D gene. The CDR3 extends over 16 amino acids. V gave up 2 bases and J gave up 4 bases, with 15 bases separating them. In germline, CDR1 is LGHNA, CDR2 YSLEER. CDR3 residues: CASSQLGAVRGNTIYF. The CDR3 DNA follows: TGCGCCAGCAGCCAACTTGGAGCGGTCCGAGGAAACACCATATATTTT.

This clone has ten or more counts. The chain's CDR3 is CATKLRGNQPQHF. The CDR3 DNA follows: TGTGCCACCAAGCTGCGGGGGAATCAGCCCCAGCATTTT. The J gene is TRBJ1-5, the V gene TRBV2; the D gene is possibly TRBD1 (5 bases). CDR1 and CDR2 (germline): SNHLY, FYNNEI. This CDR3 region has 13 residues. V was trimmed by 10 bases and J by 4 bases, leaving 14 bases between them.

The chain couples TRBV24-1 to TRBJ2-1; 10 bases map to TRBD1. The trim removed 2 bases at V and 8 bases at J, leaving 5 bases unmatched. The CDR3 totals 15 residues. Per germline, CDR1 KGHDR and CDR2 SFDVKD. The CDR3: CATSDWLDRGDEQFF. The CDR3 DNA follows: TGTGCCACCAGTGATTGGCTGGACAGGGGGGATGAGCAGTTCTTC.

This clone was recorded only once. The chain combines TRBV11-2 with TRBJ2-5; 11 bases line up with TRBD2. The V and J ends lost 5 bases and 4 bases, in that order; junction bases with no gene match: 9. In germline, CDR1 is SGHAT, CDR2 FQNNGV. The CDR3 is made up of 16 amino acids. The DNA for the CDR3 is TGTGCCAGCAGCCCCGGACTAGCGGGCGGCGGAGAGACCCAGTACTTC. Encoded protein: CASSPGLAGGGETQYF.

V usage is TRBV12-3 or TRBV12-4 and J usage is TRBJ2-5; TRBD2 agrees at 12 bases. The CDR3 length is 12 residues. The junction had 0 bases not matched to a gene; V was cut back by 8 bases and J by 5 bases. CDR3 nucleotide sequence: TGTGCCAGCGGGACTAGCGGGGAGACCCAGTACTTC. This codes for CASGTSGETQYF.

This chain joins TRBV29-1 and TRBJ1-2; 8 bases match TRBD1. V dropped 6 bases and J dropped 4; count of bases not matched to a gene: 10. The V gene's germline CDR1 is SQVTM and CDR2 ANQGSEA. This CDR3 has 14 residues. CDR3 residues: CSVDRQGTRYGYTF. CDR3 in DNA: TGCAGCGTGGACCGACAGGGGACGCGCTATGGCTACACCTTC. The whole variable domain, remainder taken from reference TRBV29-1 and TRBJ1-2, is SAVISQKPSRDICQRGTSLTIQCQVDSQVTMMFWYRQQPGQSLTLIATANQGSEATYESGFVIDKFPISRPNLTFSTLTVSNMSPEDSSIYLCSVDRQGTRYGYTFGSGTRLTVV.

V gene TRBV12-2 combines with J gene TRBJ1-2; the table's D call of TRBD1 was not tested on the DNA. TRBV12-2 is recorded as a pseudogene. This CDR3 is 14 amino acids long. The CDR3 DNA reads TGTGCAAGTCGCTCAACAGGGTTGGACTATGGCTACACCTTC. This sequence encodes CASRSTGLDYGYTF.

This clone was recorded only once. The gene calls are TRBV24-1 and TRBJ2-7; 11 positions match TRBD1. CDR1 is KGHDR, CDR2 SFDVKD, per germline. The CDR3 has 16 residues. Unmatched junction bases numbered 9, after V lost 4 bases and J lost 5 bases. The CDR3 protein is CATSDVSGQGADEQYF. In DNA, the CDR3 is TGTGCCACCAGTGACGTCTCTGGACAGGGGGCGGACGAGCAGTACTTC.

This clone came up once. The chain recombines TRBV5-5 with TRBJ2-7; D gene uncertain. Trimming left V 0 bases short and J 3 bases short, with 13 bases between. The germline gives CDR1 SGHKS, CDR2 YYEKEE (reference sequence). The CDR3 consists of 15 residues. In nucleotides, the CDR3 is TGTGCCAGCAGCTTGGAGTTCGGCAGGTACTACGAGCAGTACTTC. It specifies CASSLEFGRYYEQYF. Combining the CDR3 with reference TRBV5-5 and TRBJ2-7 gives the whole variable domain DAGVTQSPTHLIKTRGQQVTLRCSPISGHKSVSWYQQVLGQGPQFIFQYYEKEERGRGNFPDRFSARQFPNYSSELNVNALLLGDSALYLCASSLEFGRYYEQYFGPGTRLTVT.

The chain couples TRBV11-3 to TRBJ2-2, with TRBD1 identical over 7 bases. The CDR3 extends over 14 amino acids. V was clipped by 3 bases and J by 5 bases; unmatched bases: 3. CDR1 and CDR2 (germline): SGHNT, YENEEA. DNA for the CDR3: TGTGCCAGCAGCTTTGACAGGGCTACCGGGGAGCTGTTTTTT. It is translated as CASSFDRATGELFF.

The chain combines TRBV5-6 with TRBJ2-2, with 9 bases lining up with TRBD1. Looked up from germline, CDR1 is SGHDT and CDR2 is YYEEEE. V lost 3 bases, J lost 4 bases, and 13 bases stayed unmatched. The CDR3 contains 18 residues. The CDR3 is CASSSLYRGRGFTGELFF. The CDR3 DNA follows: TGTGCCAGCAGCTCACTATACAGGGGGCGAGGGTTCACCGGGGAGCTGTTTTTT.

The chain employs TRBV12-3 or TRBV12-4 and TRBJ1-5; D remains unclear. The CDR3 runs to 13 residues. The ends were cut back, 4 bases at V and 6 bases at J, with 10 bases in the middle. CDR3 amino acids: CASSSPPGQPQHF. The CDR3 coding sequence is TGTGCCAGCAGTTCCCCCCCGGGTCAGCCCCAGCATTTT.

This clone was detected a few times. The chain is built from TRBV7-2 and TRBJ1-5; D may be TRBD1 (6 bases). Trimming took off 1 base at V and 6 bases at J, with 13 bases between the two ends. The CDR3 runs to 15 residues. CDR1 SGHTA and CDR2 FQGNSA come from the germline V gene. As DNA, the CDR3 is TGTGCCAGCAGCTTAGACGGGGGGGGCGGTCAGCCCCAGCATTTT. This translates into CASSLDGGGGQPQHF.

This clone was recorded only once. The chain is built from TRBV30 and TRBJ2-1; no clear D. The CDR3 consists of 12 residues. V dropped 1 base and J dropped 9 bases, with 10 bases sitting between them. Germline V gene data show CDR1 as GTSNPN and CDR2 as SVGIG (reference sequence). The CDR3 DNA follows: TGTGCCTGGAGTGCACTGGGCCCTGAGCAGTTCTTC. The encoded protein is CAWSALGPEQFF.

The rearrangement joins TRBV7-7 to TRBJ2-3, with a tentative D call TRBD2 (6 bases). The CDR3 loop spans 16 amino acids. The germline V gene has CDR1 SSHAT and CDR2 FNYEAQ (reference sequence). V lost 5 bases and J 0 bases, leaving 15 bases between the germline ends. The CDR3 region has the DNA TGTGCCAGCAGCGCGAGTAGCGGAGCTAGCACAGATACGCAGTATTTT. Its translation: CASSASSGASTDTQYF.

J is TRBJ1-2 and V is TRBV19; D gene uncertain. V lost 6 bases and J 6 bases, leaving 11 bases between the germline ends. The CDR3 consists of 12 residues. Germline V gene sequence: CDR1 LNHDA, CDR2 SQIVND (reference sequence). The CDR3 region has the DNA TGTGCCAGTAGGGAACTGCAGGATGGCTACACCTTC. Its protein product is CASRELQDGYTF.

This sequence joins TRBV5-1 and TRBJ1-2; D is perhaps TRBD1 (6 bases). Germline CDR1 and CDR2: SGHRS and YFSETQ. This CDR3 region has 13 residues. The V end was cut by 6 bases, the J end by 2 bases, with 11 bases between. CDR3 DNA: TGCGCCAGCACCAGGGGCCGAAACTATGGCTACACCTTC. It codes for CASTRGRNYGYTF.

The rearrangement joins TRBV7-2 to TRBJ2-5; tentatively, D is TRBD2 (5 bases). Germline CDR1 and CDR2: SGHTA and FQGNSA. CDR3 size: 17 residues. Between the trimmed V and J ends, which lost 1 base and 0 bases, there was a span of 15 bases. CDR3 sequence reads: CASSLVRRAPYQETQYF. The CDR3 DNA sequence: TGTGCCAGCAGCTTAGTGCGGCGGGCTCCGTACCAAGAGACCCAGTACTTC.

The chain carries TRBV18 and TRBJ2-7, with 8 nucleotides matching TRBD1. Germline values: CDR1 KGHSH, CDR2 LQKENI. V trimming: 6 bases; J trimming: 7 bases; junction bases outside the gene matches: 8. This CDR3 comprises 13 residues. CDR3 sequence reads: CASSGQGAGEQYF. The CDR3, as DNA: TGTGCCAGCTCCGGGCAGGGGGCAGGGGAGCAGTACTTC.